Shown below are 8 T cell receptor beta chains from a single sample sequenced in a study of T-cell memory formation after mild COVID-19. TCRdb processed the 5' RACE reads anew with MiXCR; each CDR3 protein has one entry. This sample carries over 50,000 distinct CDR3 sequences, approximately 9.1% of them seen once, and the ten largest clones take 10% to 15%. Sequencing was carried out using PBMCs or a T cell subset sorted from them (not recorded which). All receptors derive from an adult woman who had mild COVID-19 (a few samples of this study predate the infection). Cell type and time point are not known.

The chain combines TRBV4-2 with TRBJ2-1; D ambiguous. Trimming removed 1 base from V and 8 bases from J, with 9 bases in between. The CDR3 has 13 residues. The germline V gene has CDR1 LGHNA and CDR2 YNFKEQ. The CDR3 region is CASSQVSYDEQFF. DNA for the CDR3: TGTGCCAGCAGCCAAGTTTCGTACGATGAGCAGTTCTTC.

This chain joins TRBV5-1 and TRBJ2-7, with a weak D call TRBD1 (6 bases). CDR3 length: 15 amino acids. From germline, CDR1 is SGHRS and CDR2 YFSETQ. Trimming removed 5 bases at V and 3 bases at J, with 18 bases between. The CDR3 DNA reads TGCGCCAGCAGGCCTGACCCAGGGGTCATCTACGAGCAGTACTTC. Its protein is CASRPDPGVIYEQYF.

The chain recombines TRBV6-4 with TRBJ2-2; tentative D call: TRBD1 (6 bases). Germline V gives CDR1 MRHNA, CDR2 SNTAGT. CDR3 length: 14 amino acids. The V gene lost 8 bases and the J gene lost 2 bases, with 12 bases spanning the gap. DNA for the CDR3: TGTGCCAGCCGAGGACAGATTAACACCGGGGAGCTGTTTTTT. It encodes CASRGQINTGELFF.

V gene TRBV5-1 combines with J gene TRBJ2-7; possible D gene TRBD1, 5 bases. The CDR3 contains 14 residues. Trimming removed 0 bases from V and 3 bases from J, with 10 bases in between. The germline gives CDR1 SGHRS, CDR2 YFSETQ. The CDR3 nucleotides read TGCGCCAGCAGCTTGGTAGCAGGGTACTACGAGCAGTACTTC. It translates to CASSLVAGYYEQYF.

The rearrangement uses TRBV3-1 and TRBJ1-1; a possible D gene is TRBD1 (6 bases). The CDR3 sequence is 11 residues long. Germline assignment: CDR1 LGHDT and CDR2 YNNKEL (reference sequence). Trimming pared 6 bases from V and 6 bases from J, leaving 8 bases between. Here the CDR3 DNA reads TGTGCCAGCAGGGGGGGCTCTGAAGCTTTCTTT. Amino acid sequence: CASRGGSEAFF.

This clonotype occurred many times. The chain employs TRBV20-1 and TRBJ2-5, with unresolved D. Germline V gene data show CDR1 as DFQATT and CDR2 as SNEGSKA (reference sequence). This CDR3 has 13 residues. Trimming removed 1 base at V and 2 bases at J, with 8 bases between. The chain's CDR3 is CSARVGPQETQYF. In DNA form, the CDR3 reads TGCAGTGCTAGAGTCGGGCCTCAAGAGACCCAGTACTTC.

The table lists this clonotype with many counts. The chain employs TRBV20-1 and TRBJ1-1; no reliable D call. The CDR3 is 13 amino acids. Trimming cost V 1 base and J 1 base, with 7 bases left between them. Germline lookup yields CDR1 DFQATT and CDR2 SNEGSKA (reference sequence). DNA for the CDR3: TGCAGTGCTAGAGTTTGGGGGAACACTGAAGCTTTCTTT. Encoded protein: CSARVWGNTEAFF.

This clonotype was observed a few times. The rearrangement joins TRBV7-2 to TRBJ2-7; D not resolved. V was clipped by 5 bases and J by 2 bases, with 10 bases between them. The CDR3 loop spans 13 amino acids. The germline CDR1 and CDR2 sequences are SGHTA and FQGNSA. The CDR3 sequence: CASSRTETYEQYF. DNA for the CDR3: TGTGCCAGCAGCAGGACGGAAACCTACGAGCAGTACTTC.